The clone carrying this T cell receptor (beta chain) was counted once. Its specificity is not known. CDR3 length: 16 amino acids. Germline CDR1 reads SGHDT; CDR2 reads YYEEEE. J was trimmed by 2 bases and V by 4 bases; bases with no gene match: 12. This sample was included in a study of cytomegalovirus exposure and HLA in healthy donors. Study findings and constraints: Analyses of presence and absence presupposed an approximately uniform sequencing depth across donors. Analysis performed later found 16,951 TCR beta sequences associated with HLA alleles at 0.05 false discovery rate.

60 Vbeta and 13 Jbeta primers were used in PCR. Clones were read by immunoSEQ multiplex PCR, and TCRdb kept only the in-frame ones, dropping some. The sample lists approximately 190,000 clones, 81% occurring once. Sequencing was done on a sample of PBMCs. V usage is TRBV5-6 and J usage is TRBJ2-7, with 7 positions matching TRBD1. This TCR was sampled from a man aged 50-60 years in good health and CMV-seronegative. The CDR3 DNA reads TGTGCCAGCAGCCCGGGGCCGCGGACAGGAGCCTACGAGCAGTACTTC. It translates to CASSPGPRTGAYEQYF.